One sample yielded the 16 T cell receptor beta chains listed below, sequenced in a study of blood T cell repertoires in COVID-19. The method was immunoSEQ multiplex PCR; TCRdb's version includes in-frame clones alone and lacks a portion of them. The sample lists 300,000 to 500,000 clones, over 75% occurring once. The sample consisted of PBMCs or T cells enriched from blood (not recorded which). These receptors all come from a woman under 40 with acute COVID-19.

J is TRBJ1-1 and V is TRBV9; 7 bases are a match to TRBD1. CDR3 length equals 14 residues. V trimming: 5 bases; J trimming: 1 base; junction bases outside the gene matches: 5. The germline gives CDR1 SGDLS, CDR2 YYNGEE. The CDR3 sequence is CASSRQGTNTEAFF. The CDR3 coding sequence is TGTGCCAGCAGTCGACAGGGAACGAACACTGAAGCTTTCTTT.

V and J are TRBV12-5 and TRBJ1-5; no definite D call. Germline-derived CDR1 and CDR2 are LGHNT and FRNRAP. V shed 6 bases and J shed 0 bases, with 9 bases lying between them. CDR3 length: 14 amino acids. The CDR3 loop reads CASGFTASNQPQHF. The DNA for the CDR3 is TGTGCTAGTGGCTTTACAGCTAGCAATCAGCCCCAGCATTTT.

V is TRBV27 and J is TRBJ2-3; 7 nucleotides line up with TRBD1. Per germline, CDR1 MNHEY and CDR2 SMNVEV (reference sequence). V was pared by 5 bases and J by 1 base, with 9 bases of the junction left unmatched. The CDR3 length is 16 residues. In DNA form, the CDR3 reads TGTGCCAGCAGTCTCCTCGAGGGGGCTGGCACAGATACGCAGTATTTT. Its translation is CASSLLEGAGTDTQYF.

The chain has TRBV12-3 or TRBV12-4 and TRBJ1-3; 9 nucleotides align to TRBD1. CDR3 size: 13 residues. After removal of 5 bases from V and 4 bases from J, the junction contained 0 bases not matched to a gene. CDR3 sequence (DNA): TGTGCCAGCAGTACAGGGGGCGGAAACACCATATATTTT. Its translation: CASSTGGGNTIYF.

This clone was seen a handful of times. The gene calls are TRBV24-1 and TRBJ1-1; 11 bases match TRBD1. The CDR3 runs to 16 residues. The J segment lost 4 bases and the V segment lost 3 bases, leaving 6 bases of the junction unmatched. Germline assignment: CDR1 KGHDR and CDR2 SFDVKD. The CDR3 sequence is CATSDSTGQGATEAFF. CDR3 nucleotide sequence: TGTGCCACCAGTGATAGTACTGGACAGGGGGCCACTGAAGCTTTCTTT.

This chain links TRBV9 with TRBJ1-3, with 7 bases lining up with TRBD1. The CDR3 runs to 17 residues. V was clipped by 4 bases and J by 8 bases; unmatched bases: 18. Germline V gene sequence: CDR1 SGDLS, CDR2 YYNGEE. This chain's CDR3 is CASSTATRGPTGDTIYF. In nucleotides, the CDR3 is TGTGCCAGCAGCACCGCGACAAGGGGGCCGACCGGGGACACCATATATTTT.

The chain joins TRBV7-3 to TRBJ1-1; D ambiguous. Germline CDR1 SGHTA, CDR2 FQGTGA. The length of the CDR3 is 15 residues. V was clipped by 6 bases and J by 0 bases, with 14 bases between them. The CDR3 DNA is TGTGCCAGCAGGCCGACTACCGGGATGAACACTGAAGCTTTCTTT. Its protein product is CASRPTTGMNTEAFF.

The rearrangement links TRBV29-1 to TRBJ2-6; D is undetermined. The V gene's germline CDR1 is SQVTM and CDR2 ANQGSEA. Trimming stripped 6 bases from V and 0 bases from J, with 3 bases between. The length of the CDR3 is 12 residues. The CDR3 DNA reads TGCAGCGTCCGCTCTGGGGCCAACGTCCTGACTTTC. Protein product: CSVRSGANVLTF.

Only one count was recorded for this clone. The CDR3 is CASRPPTLSVCFF. As DNA, the CDR3 is TGTGCCAGCAGACCCCCTACGTTGTCCGTGTGTTTCTTT. This sequence joins TRBV12-3 or TRBV12-4 and TRBJ1-1; D not resolved. This CDR3 comprises 13 residues. Trimming pared 6 bases from V and 13 bases from J, leaving 21 bases between.

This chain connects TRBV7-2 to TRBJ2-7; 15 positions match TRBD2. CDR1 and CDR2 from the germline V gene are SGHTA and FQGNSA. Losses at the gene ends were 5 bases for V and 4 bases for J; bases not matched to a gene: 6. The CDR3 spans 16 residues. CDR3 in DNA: TGTGCCAGCAGCGTTCGGACTAGCGGGGGGGTATACGAGCAGTACTTC. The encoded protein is CASSVRTSGGVYEQYF.

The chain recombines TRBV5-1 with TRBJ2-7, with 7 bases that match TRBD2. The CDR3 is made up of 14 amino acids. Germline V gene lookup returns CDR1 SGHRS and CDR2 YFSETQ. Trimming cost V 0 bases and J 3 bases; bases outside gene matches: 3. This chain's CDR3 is CASSLVSGDYEQYF. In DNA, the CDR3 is TGCGCCAGCAGCTTGGTAAGCGGGGACTACGAGCAGTACTTC.

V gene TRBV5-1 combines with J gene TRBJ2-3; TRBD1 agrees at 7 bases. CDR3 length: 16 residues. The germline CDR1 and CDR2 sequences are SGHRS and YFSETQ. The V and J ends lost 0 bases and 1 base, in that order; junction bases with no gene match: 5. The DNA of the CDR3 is TGCGCCAGCAGCTTGGCCAGAGGGGGCGGCACAGATACGCAGTATTTT. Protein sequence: CASSLARGGGTDTQYF.

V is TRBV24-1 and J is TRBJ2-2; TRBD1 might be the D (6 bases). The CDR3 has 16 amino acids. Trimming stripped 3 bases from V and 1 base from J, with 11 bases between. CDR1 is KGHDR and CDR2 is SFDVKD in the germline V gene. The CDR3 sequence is CATSDPGTQNTGELFF. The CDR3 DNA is TGTGCCACCAGTGATCCCGGGACACAGAACACCGGGGAGCTGTTTTTT.

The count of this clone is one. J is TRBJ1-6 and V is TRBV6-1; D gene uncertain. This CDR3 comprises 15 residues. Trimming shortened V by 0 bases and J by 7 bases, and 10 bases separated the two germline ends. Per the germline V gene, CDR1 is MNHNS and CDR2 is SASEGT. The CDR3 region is CASSEALSLNSPLHF. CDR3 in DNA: TGTGCCAGCAGTGAAGCATTATCCCTCAATTCACCCCTCCACTTT.

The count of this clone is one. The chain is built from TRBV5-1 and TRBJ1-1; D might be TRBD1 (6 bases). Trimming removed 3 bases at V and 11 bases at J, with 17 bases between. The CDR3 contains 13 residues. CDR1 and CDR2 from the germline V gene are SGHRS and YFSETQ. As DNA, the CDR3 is TGCGCCAGCAGCTCCATAGGACAGATTAGCGCTTTCTTT. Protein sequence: CASSSIGQISAFF.

This CDR3 reads CASSPRVGAWAQYF. The DNA for the CDR3 is TGTGCCAGCTCACCACGAGTGGGGGCTTGGGCCCAGTACTTC. V gene TRBV18 combines with J gene TRBJ2-5, with D tentatively TRBD1 (6 bases). V was pared by 1 base and J by 9 bases, with 15 bases between. CDR1 KGHSH and CDR2 LQKENI come from the germline V gene. The CDR3 runs to 14 residues.